One sample yielded the 11 T cell receptor beta chains listed below, sequenced in a study of control samples from healthy donors and cancer patients. Sequencing was performed with immunoSEQ multiplex PCR; in TCRdb, only in-frame clones are kept and a portion is missing. This sample has more than 95,000 clones, with 85% to 95% found just once. Material for sequencing was blood. These receptor sequences come from a man aged 18 to 35 in good health.

The chain uses TRBV3-1 (or the pseudogene TRBV3-2) and TRBJ1-1, with 9 bases aligning to TRBD1. The V and J ends lost 5 bases and 1 base, in that order; junction bases with no gene match: 8. From germline, CDR1 is LGHDT and CDR2 YNNKEL (reference sequence). CDR3 length equals 16 residues. The CDR3 nucleotides read TGTGCCAGCAGCGATCCGGGACAGGGAACGAACACTGAAGCTTTCTTT. Translated, it gives CASSDPGQGTNTEAFF.

The chain employs TRBV5-1 and TRBJ2-1, with 11 bases matching TRBD2. This CDR3 spans 17 amino acids. With 0 bases clipped from V and 5 bases from J, the junction kept 7 bases outside the gene matches. In germline, CDR1 is SGHRS, CDR2 YFSETQ. DNA of the CDR3: TGCGCCAGCAGCTTGGCCGCTCGGACTAGCGGGCACAATGAGCAGTTCTTC. Its translation: CASSLAARTSGHNEQFF.

CDR3 coding DNA: TGCGCCAGCAGCCAACCCCCCGGTATAGGGAACACTGAAGCTTTCTTT. Amino acids: CASSQPPGIGNTEAFF. This chain links TRBV4-1 with TRBJ1-1; no firm D call. V lost 2 bases and J lost 1, with 14 bases in between. Germline CDR1 and CDR2: MGHRA and YSYEKL. The CDR3 consists of 16 residues.

CDR3: CASSEWGGGYTF. CDR3 nucleotide sequence: TGTGCCAGCAGTGAATGGGGGGGCGGCTACACCTTC. This chain connects TRBV25-1 to TRBJ1-2; TRBD1 might be the D (6 bases). CDR3 length: 12 residues. Germline V gene sequence: CDR1 MGHDK, CDR2 SYGVNS. The germline V and J ends were trimmed by 1 base and 8 bases, with 8 bases remaining between them.

The chain recombines TRBV5-6 with TRBJ1-6; TRBD1 matches 7 bases. The CDR3 extends over 15 amino acids. The germline V gene encodes CDR1 SGHDT and CDR2 YYEEEE. V shed 7 bases, J shed 5 bases, and the junction held 9 bases outside the gene matches. This CDR3 reads CASYLGGTDNSPLHF. CDR3 bases: TGTGCCAGCTACCTTGGTGGGACAGATAATTCACCCCTCCACTTT.

J is TRBJ2-2 and V is TRBV29-1; no firm D call. The CDR3 has 12 residues. Trimming left V 2 bases short and J 3 bases short, with 4 bases between. The germline gives CDR1 SQVTM, CDR2 ANQGSEA. CDR3 coding DNA: TGCAGCGTTGAAACAGACACCGGGGAGCTGTTTTTT. Residues: CSVETDTGELFF.

This sequence joins TRBV11-2 and TRBJ2-6; D is unresolved. The CDR3 covers 17 residues. V was shortened by 6 bases and J by 4 bases, with 19 bases between the two germline ends. The germline CDR1 and CDR2 sequences are SGHAT and FQNNGV. CDR3 in DNA: TGTGCCAGCAGACACCTTCGGCGTGTAGGGGGGGCCAACGTCCTGACTTTC. Translated: CASRHLRRVGGANVLTF.

Only one count was recorded for this clone. The junction does not match germline at one end; this may be a read error. The chain couples TRBV27 to TRBJ1-1, with TRBD1 matching over 9 bases. CDR1 is MNHEY and CDR2 is SMNVEV in the germline V gene (reference sequence). The CDR3 loop spans 13 amino acids. CDR3 sequence: CASSLRGQGNRLF. The CDR3 coding sequence is TGTGCCAGCAGTTTACGCGGACAGGGGAATCGTCTCTTT.

The V call is TRBV27, the J call TRBJ1-2, with D tentatively TRBD1 (6 bases). Germline loops: CDR1 MNHEY, CDR2 SMNVEV (reference sequence). The CDR3 sequence is 17 residues long. V was trimmed by 5 bases and J by 0 bases, leaving 19 bases between them. The CDR3: CASSPRPGQLANYGYTF. CDR3 DNA: TGTGCCAGCAGTCCTCGCCCCGGACAGCTAGCTAACTATGGCTACACCTTC.

This clone was detected only a few times. The J gene is TRBJ1-2, the V gene TRBV30; D possibly corresponds to TRBD1 (5 bases). Deletions cut 3 bases from V and 4 bases from J, with 21 bases between. Germline V gene sequence: CDR1 GTSNPN, CDR2 SVGIG (reference sequence). CDR3 size: 16 residues. The CDR3 coding sequence is TGTGCCTGGAGCCTAACTCTGGACATATCACCCTATGGCTACACCTTC. It yields the protein CAWSLTLDISPYGYTF.

This clone was observed once. A read error is likely, as this CDR3 ends without the conserved phenylalanine or tryptophan. The limits of the CDR3 on the DNA are not certain, so only TCRdb's listed CDR3 is given. This rearrangement joins TRBV11-2 to TRBJ2-7; the table's TRBD2 call for D was not verified on the DNA. A total of 13 residues make up the CDR3, ends included. Germline values: CDR1 SGHAT, CDR2 FQNNGV. The CDR3: CASSTGLAGPLGY.